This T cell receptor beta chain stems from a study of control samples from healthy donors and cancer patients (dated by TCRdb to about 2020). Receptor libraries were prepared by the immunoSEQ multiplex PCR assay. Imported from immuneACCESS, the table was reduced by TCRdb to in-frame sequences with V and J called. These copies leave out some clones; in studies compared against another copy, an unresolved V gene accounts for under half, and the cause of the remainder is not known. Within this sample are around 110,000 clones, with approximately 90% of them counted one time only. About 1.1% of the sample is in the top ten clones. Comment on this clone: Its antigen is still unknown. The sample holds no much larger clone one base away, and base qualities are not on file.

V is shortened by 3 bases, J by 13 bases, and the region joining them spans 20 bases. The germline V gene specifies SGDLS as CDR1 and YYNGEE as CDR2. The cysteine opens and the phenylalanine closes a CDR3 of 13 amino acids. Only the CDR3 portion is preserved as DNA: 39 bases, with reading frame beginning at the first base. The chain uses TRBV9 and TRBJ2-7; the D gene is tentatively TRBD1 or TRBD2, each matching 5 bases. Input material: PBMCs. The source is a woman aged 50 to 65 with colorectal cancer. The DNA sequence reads TGTGCCAGCAGCGCTCACCTCCGGGACCCTCCCTACTTC. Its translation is CASSAHLRDPPYF.